The T cell receptor beta chain described here comes from a study of response to subunit inactivated influenza vaccine. Study outcomes and limitations: After each seasonal influenza vaccination, few new T cells are recruited, the authors suggested.

MiXCR, applied by TCRdb to the RT-PCR reads, yields one record per CDR3 protein. The sample lists about half a million distinct CDR3 sequences; 7.5% to 8.5% were seen once. This clonotype was counted only a few times. Its specificity is not known. Germline V gives CDR1 DFQATT, CDR2 SNEGSKA (reference sequence). The CDR3 extends over 18 amino acids. V was trimmed by 0 bases and J by 4 bases, leaving 25 bases between them. The clonotype comes from a man between 50 and 69 years old who received an inactivated influenza vaccine. The chain carries TRBV20-1 and TRBJ2-7; possible D gene TRBD2, 6 bases. The material was PBMCs from blood, obtained about 23 months after vaccination. The CDR3 nucleotides are TGCAGTGCTAGAGATACGGGGGTGCATCAGAGTAGGTGGTACGAGCAGTACTTC. This gives the protein CSARDTGVHQSRWYEQYF.